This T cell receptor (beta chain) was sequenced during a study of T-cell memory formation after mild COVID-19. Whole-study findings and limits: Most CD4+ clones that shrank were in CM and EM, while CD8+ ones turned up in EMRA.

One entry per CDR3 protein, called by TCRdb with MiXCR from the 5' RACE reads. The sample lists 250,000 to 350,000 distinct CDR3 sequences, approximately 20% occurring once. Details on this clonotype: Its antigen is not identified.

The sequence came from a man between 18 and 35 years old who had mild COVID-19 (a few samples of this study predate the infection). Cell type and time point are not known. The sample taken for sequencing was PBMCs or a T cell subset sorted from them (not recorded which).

The chain's CDR3 is CASSLDAGGGGYTF. CDR3 in DNA: TGTGCCAGCAGCTTAGACGCGGGGGGCGGCGGCTACACCTTC. This sequence joins TRBV7-7 and TRBJ1-2; possible D gene TRBD1, 6 bases. The germline V gene encodes CDR1 SSHAT and CDR2 FNYEAQ (reference sequence). Trimming left V 1 base short and J 8 bases short, with 14 bases between. CDR3 size: 14 residues.